These 26 T cell receptor beta chains were all obtained from the same sample, sequenced in a study of OX40 agonist ivuxolimab in advanced cancers. The method was immunoSEQ multiplex PCR; TCRdb's version includes in-frame clones alone and lacks a portion of them. The profile shows about 69,000 clones, roughly 90% of them singletons. This specimen consisted of CD4+ or CD8+ T cells sorted from blood, obtained in a trial of the OX40 agonist ivuxolimab. These receptors all come from an adult with an advanced solid tumor such as melanoma, head and neck, liver or kidney cancer.

The gene calls are TRBV5-4 and TRBJ2-7; tentative D call: TRBD1 (6 bases). The CDR3 covers 14 residues. Germline assignment: CDR1 SGHNT and CDR2 YYREEE (reference sequence). The V end was cut by 3 bases, the J end by 1 base, with 11 bases between. The CDR3 spells CASSSPTGSYEQYF. The CDR3 coding sequence is TGTGCCAGCAGCTCGCCAACAGGGTCCTACGAGCAGTACTTC.

V and J are TRBV29-1 and TRBJ1-5; no definite D call. The CDR3 is 12 residues long. V lost 4 bases and J 11 bases, leaving 15 bases between the germline ends. CDR1 and CDR2 from the germline V gene are SQVTM and ANQGSEA. In DNA form, the CDR3 reads TGCAGCGTTGGGTGGGGAGGAAAGGCCCAGCATTTT. Translated: CSVGWGGKAQHF.

The genes are TRBV7-3 and TRBJ2-2, with D unclear. This CDR3 is 17 amino acids long. The germline V and J ends were trimmed by 1 base and 0 bases, with 12 bases remaining between them. Germline V gene lookup returns CDR1 SGHTA and CDR2 FQGTGA. CDR3 in amino acids: CASSLISNRANTGELFF. In DNA form, the CDR3 reads TGTGCCAGCAGCTTAATCTCGAACCGGGCGAACACCGGGGAGCTGTTTTTT.

This clone was seen only a few times. The rearrangement uses TRBV7-3 and TRBJ1-2; 7 positions match TRBD1. The CDR3 length is 14 residues. The junction had 1 base not matched to a gene; V was cut back by 0 bases and J by 3 bases. Germline-derived CDR1 and CDR2 are SGHTA and FQGTGA. The CDR3, as DNA: TGTGCCAGCAGCTTAACAGGGGGCTACTATGGCTACACCTTC. Protein sequence: CASSLTGGYYGYTF.

This chain uses TRBV4-1 with TRBJ2-7; 12 bases fit TRBD2. Per the germline V gene, CDR1 is MGHRA and CDR2 is YSYEKL. The CDR3 is 18 residues long. With 2 bases clipped from V and 4 bases from J, the junction kept 12 bases outside the gene matches. CDR3 bases: TGCGCCAGCAGCCAAAGATCATCTACTAGCGGGAGGTGGTACGAGCAGTACTTC. Its translation: CASSQRSSTSGRWYEQYF.

The chain joins TRBV29-1 to TRBJ1-5; D gene ambiguous. Per the germline V gene, CDR1 is SQVTM and CDR2 is ANQGSEA. There are 16 residues in the CDR3. V lost 0 bases and J 1 base, leaving 13 bases between the germline ends. CDR3 bases: TGCAGCGTTGAAGATCTTTGGCAGACAAGCAATCAGCCCCAGCATTTT. Residues: CSVEDLWQTSNQPQHF. The full variable domain, its missing parts supplied by reference TRBV29-1 and TRBJ1-5, is SAVISQKPSRDICQRGTSLTIQCQVDSQVTMMFWYRQQPGQSLTLIATANQGSEATYESGFVIDKFPISRPNLTFSTLTVSNMSPEDSSIYLCSVEDLWQTSNQPQHFGDGTRLSIL.

This chain joins TRBV5-1 and TRBJ2-2; D not certain. Germline assignment: CDR1 SGHRS and CDR2 YFSETQ. The CDR3 extends over 10 amino acids. With 6 bases removed from V and 8 bases from J, the gap between germline ends came to 5 bases. Here the CDR3 DNA reads TGCGCCAGCAAGGGAGGGGAGCTGTTTTTT. Translating gives CASKGGELFF.

The DNA for the CDR3 is TGCAGCGTCCCGACTAGCGGAATCACAGATACGCAGTATTTT. Protein sequence: CSVPTSGITDTQYF. The V call is TRBV29-1, the J call TRBJ2-3; TRBD2 matches 9 bases. The CDR3 covers 14 residues. Germline trimming cut 6 bases from V and 2 bases from J; bases unmatched to any gene: 6. From germline, CDR1 is SQVTM and CDR2 ANQGSEA.

This clone was counted a few times. The J gene is TRBJ1-2, the V gene TRBV6-5, with a possible D match to TRBD1 (5 bases). Trimming removed 0 bases at V and 2 bases at J, with 7 bases between. The CDR3 runs to 14 residues. In germline, CDR1 is MNHEY, CDR2 SVGAGI. The CDR3 spells CASSYSGENYGYTF. CDR3 in DNA: TGTGCCAGCAGTTACTCAGGGGAAAACTATGGCTACACCTTC.

The chain combines TRBV7-2 with TRBJ1-3; TRBD1 aligns across 7 bases. The CDR3 loop spans 17 amino acids. Germline V gene lookup returns CDR1 SGHTA and CDR2 FQGNSA. The V segment lost 1 base and the J segment 0 bases; nucleotides outside the gene matches: 6. The CDR3 spells CASSLVTRQGSGNTIYF. CDR3 sequence (DNA): TGTGCCAGCAGCTTAGTTACGAGACAGGGCTCTGGAAACACCATATATTTT.

The chain couples TRBV15 to TRBJ2-3, with 11 bases aligning to TRBD2. The CDR3 extends over 17 amino acids. The germline CDR1 and CDR2 sequences are LNHNV and YYDKDF (reference sequence). With 0 bases clipped from V and 4 bases from J, the junction kept 6 bases outside the gene matches. CDR3 sequence reads: CATSRDPGLAVSDTQYF. CDR3 coding DNA: TGTGCCACCAGCAGAGACCCGGGACTAGCGGTCTCAGATACGCAGTATTTT.

This chain joins TRBV28 and TRBJ2-6; 7 nucleotides agree with TRBD1. The CDR3 runs 15 residues. Trimming at V came to 10 bases and at J to 0 bases, leaving 6 bases not matched to a gene. In germline, CDR1 is MDHEN, CDR2 SYDVKM. The CDR3 bases are TGTGCCATTACGACAGGGCTCTCTGGGGCCAACGTCCTGACTTTC. Amino acids: CAITTGLSGANVLTF.

The chain is built from TRBV5-1 and TRBJ1-1; D may be TRBD1 (5 bases). Looked up from germline, CDR1 is SGHRS and CDR2 is YFSETQ. V was cut by 2 bases and J by 3 bases, with 11 bases left in between. The CDR3 has 14 amino acids. The CDR3 protein is CASSFRGFDTEAFF. CDR3 coding DNA: TGCGCCAGCAGCTTTCGGGGGTTCGACACTGAAGCTTTCTTT.

J is TRBJ2-7 and V is TRBV15; a weak D match, TRBD1 (6 bases). Trimming took off 2 bases at V and 5 bases at J, with 13 bases between the two ends. Germline V lookup: CDR1 LNHNV, CDR2 YYDKDF (reference sequence). CDR3 length equals 14 residues. DNA for the CDR3: TGTGCCACCAGCAGAAAAAAGGGGGTGCACGAGCAGTACTTC. Residues: CATSRKKGVHEQYF.

This chain uses TRBV28 with TRBJ2-6; D is perhaps TRBD1 (5 bases). Between the trimmed V and J ends, which lost 6 bases and 2 bases, there was a span of 8 bases. Germline V CDR1 and CDR2: MDHEN, SYDVKM. The CDR3 sequence is 14 residues long. CDR3 DNA: TGTGCCAGCAGAAAGGGGACTGGGGCCAACGTCCTGACTTTC. Its translation is CASRKGTGANVLTF.

The chain links TRBV5-1 to TRBJ1-4; D not certain. The CDR3 extends over 15 amino acids. Deletions cut 0 bases from V and 2 bases from J, with 8 bases between. Germline V gene sequence: CDR1 SGHRS, CDR2 YFSETQ. This CDR3 reads CASSLAPLTNEKLFF. In nucleotides, the CDR3 is TGCGCCAGCAGCTTGGCCCCTTTGACTAATGAAAAACTGTTTTTT.

The chain has TRBV6-1 and TRBJ2-3; D is unclear. This CDR3 has 13 residues. Trimming took off 5 bases at V and 5 bases at J, with 11 bases between the two ends. Germline CDR1 reads MNHNS; CDR2 reads SASEGT. CDR3 region: CASSPREEDTQYF. CDR3 DNA sequence: TGTGCCAGCAGTCCCCGCGAGGAAGATACGCAGTATTTT.

V is TRBV5-1 and J is TRBJ1-2; 9 nucleotides agree with TRBD1. Germline V gene data show CDR1 as SGHRS and CDR2 as YFSETQ. The CDR3 length is 15 residues. The V segment lost 4 bases and the J segment 4 bases; nucleotides outside the gene matches: 8. The CDR3 sequence is CASSRTGDGLYGYTF. The CDR3 DNA reads TGCGCCAGCAGCAGGACAGGGGACGGGCTCTATGGCTACACCTTC.

This chain links TRBV29-1 with TRBJ1-5, with TRBD1 matching over 7 bases. The V segment lost 5 bases and the J segment 7 bases; nucleotides outside the gene matches: 8. Germline CDR1 is SQVTM and CDR2 is ANQGSEA. This CDR3 has 13 residues. CDR3 protein: CSVTQGRGQPQHF. CDR3 nucleotide sequence: TGCAGCGTTACACAGGGGAGAGGACAGCCCCAGCATTTT.

The J gene is TRBJ2-7, the V gene TRBV5-1, with 9 bases that match TRBD1. Per the germline V gene, CDR1 is SGHRS and CDR2 is YFSETQ. This CDR3 is 15 amino acids long. V lost 1 base to trimming and J lost 6 bases; unmatched junction nucleotides: 8. CDR3 in DNA: TGCGCCAGCAGCTTGCCCCCCTTGACAGGGGGCGAGCAGTACTTC. Amino acid sequence: CASSLPPLTGGEQYF.

This rearrangement joins TRBV19 to TRBJ2-7; either TRBD1 or TRBD2 may fit D (7 bases each). V gave up 0 bases and J gave up 2 bases, with 17 bases separating them. Germline assignment: CDR1 LNHDA and CDR2 SQIVND (reference sequence). This CDR3 has 17 amino acids. CDR3 region: CASSIEVRQGGTYEQYF. The DNA of the CDR3 is TGTGCCAGTAGTATAGAGGTTCGACAGGGAGGGACCTACGAGCAGTACTTC.

The genes are TRBV5-1 and TRBJ1-4, with D possibly being TRBD1 (5 bases). The V gene lost 4 bases and the J gene lost 4 bases, with 14 bases spanning the gap. The CDR3 contains 15 residues. CDR1 and CDR2 from the germline V gene are SGHRS and YFSETQ. CDR3 DNA: TGCGCCAGCAGCGCTACCGGGACCCTTAATGAAAAACTGTTTTTT. This codes for CASSATGTLNEKLFF.

The genes are TRBV6-5 and TRBJ2-7, with TRBD2 matching over 7 bases. V was pared by 2 bases and J by 2 bases, with 6 bases of the junction left unmatched. Looked up from germline, CDR1 is MNHEY and CDR2 is SVGAGI. This CDR3 spans 15 amino acids. In nucleotides, the CDR3 is TGTGCCAGCAGTTACGACACCGGGGGGACCTACGAGCAGTACTTC. Residues: CASSYDTGGTYEQYF.

The J gene is TRBJ1-5, the V gene TRBV28, with 10 bases identical to TRBD1. Germline CDR1 is MDHEN and CDR2 is SYDVKM. CDR3 length: 14 amino acids. V shed 8 bases, J shed 4 bases, and the junction held 5 bases outside the gene matches. The CDR3 DNA is TGTGCCAGCTGGAGACAGGGGGCTAATCAGCCCCAGCATTTT. Translation: CASWRQGANQPQHF.

This rearrangement joins TRBV14 to TRBJ2-2; tentative D call: TRBD1 (5 bases). Trimming removed 0 bases at V and 0 bases at J, with 11 bases between. CDR1 SGHDN and CDR2 FVKESK come from the germline V gene. This CDR3 region has 17 residues. The DNA for the CDR3 is TGTGCCAGCAGCCAAGATTGGCGGACAACGAACACCGGGGAGCTGTTTTTT. Translating it yields CASSQDWRTTNTGELFF.

The V call is TRBV19, the J call TRBJ1-5, with 7 bases identical to TRBD1. Germline CDR1 is LNHDA and CDR2 is SQIVND (reference sequence). Losses at the gene ends were 6 bases for V and 6 bases for J; bases not matched to a gene: 8. This CDR3 spans 14 amino acids. CDR3: CASSTRQGGQPQHF. The CDR3 DNA is TGTGCCAGTAGCACCAGACAGGGAGGTCAGCCCCAGCATTTT.